This T cell receptor (beta chain) was sequenced in a study of metastatic and nonmetastatic thyroid tumors. About the study: Repertoire comparisons spanned blood and tumor or nodule tissue from malignant and benign thyroid patients.

Per germline, CDR1 SGHRS and CDR2 YFSETQ. This CDR3 has 14 amino acids. V trimming: 2 bases; J trimming: 7 bases; junction bases outside the gene matches: 3. The authors' processing: The study built a papillary thyroid cancer distant-metastasis classifier from CDR3 differences across clinicopathological groups. TCRdb reprocessed the PCR reads using MiXCR. The authors' filters were not applied to this entry. The sample shows 34,000 or so clones, 35% to 40% of them seen only once. Every patient was untreated before thyroid surgery. J is TRBJ2-2 and V is TRBV5-1; TRBD1 aligns across 9 bases. The source is a female donor with papillary thyroid cancer or a benign thyroid nodule (not recorded which). Some clones in this sample may be carry-over from other donors' samples. Sequencing was carried out using tumor tissue. CDR3 coding DNA: TGCGCCAGCAGCTTTGGGACAGGGATCGGGGAGCTGTTTTTT. It encodes CASSFGTGIGELFF.